Reported below is one TCR beta chain. Its antigen specificity is not known. It has no much larger one-base neighbor in the sample; base qualities were not kept. Genomic DNA was extracted from sorted cells with the QIAGEN DNeasy Blood and Tissue Kit for TCRbeta CDR3 sequencing. High-throughput TCRbeta CDR3 sequencing was carried out commercially through immunoSEQ, with PCR amplification with bias correction and internal controls included. In the paper's pipeline: Unique productive TCRbeta sequences were defined by CDR3 nucleotide sequence when primers matched and otherwise by CDR3 amino acid sequence together with Vbeta and Jbeta genes. As a correction for sorting error, sequences shared between sorted populations at a frequency ratio of 2:1 or less were discarded, and the remaining shared sequences were assigned to the higher population. A sequence was defined as donor-reactive if the sequence was expanded at least 5-fold in CFSE-low cells compared with unstimulated cells and had a frequency of at least 0.01% in CFSE-low cells. Jensen-Shannon divergence calculated on the top 100 TCRbeta sequences ranked by frequency was used to measure repertoire divergence. For samples with multiple sequencing runs, sorting error was corrected separately for each run before the runs were pooled. The clones in this table, taken by TCRdb from immuneACCESS, are in-frame only. Not every clone is retained; where verified, under half of the shortfall comes from an unresolved V gene, and the cause of the rest is unknown. That table gives V, J and clone size, and the DNA gave D and trimming. The sample has some 110,000 clones on record, about 90% of them singletons. The top ten clones comprise approximately 0.59% of the sample.

These data originate in a study of Tregs in tolerant kidney transplant recipients (dated by TCRdb to the late 2010s). A note on the overall study: The study applied TCRbeta sequencing to find donor-specific regulatory T cells before combined kidney and bone marrow transplantation and then followed those same cells after transplant. TCRbeta repertoire sequencing was used in 3 healthy controls to compare several ways of expanding Tregs specific for an allogeneic donor. The research as a whole found: Expanding Tregs with activated donor B cells appeared to identify the most biologically relevant and donor-specific TCRbeta repertoire. The study was limited by small patient numbers, and the findings need validation in larger populations and under other immunosuppression protocols. Biological reproducibility was not directly addressed, though technical replication error appeared minimal.

V is reduced by 2 bases and J by 0 bases, leaving a spacing of 14 bases between them. The CDR3 runs 16 amino acids, cysteine and phenylalanine included. The kept DNA is CDR3 alone, 48 bases in frame from the first base. CDR1 GTSNPN and CDR2 SVGIG are derived from the germline V gene (reference sequence). Unstimulated Tregs (CD4+CD25+CD127-), CD4+ non-Tregs (CD4+CD25-), CD4 and CD8 cells were FACS-sorted from thawed PBMCs. Blood from healthy controls was obtained either as purchased buffy coats or from healthy volunteers. Healthy control blood was processed by Ficoll density gradient to PBMCs and cryopreserved; patient PBMCs were collected before and after transplant.

The source of this sequence is a human donor in good health. The chain couples TRBV30 to TRBJ2-1, with the D gene too uncertain to name. The sequenced sample consisted of CD4+ T cells from blood. The DNA sequence follows: TGTGCCTGGAGTAGACCGTACCTAAGCTCCTACAATGAGCAGTTCTTC. Translated, it reads CAWSRPYLSSYNEQFF.